This record covers a single T cell receptor (beta chain). Its antigen is unidentified. This may be a read error, as it is one base from a much larger clone. The record originates from a study of tumor-infiltrating lymphocytes in primary liver carcinoma. The study, taken as a whole, reports: The samples were not sorted (they were bulk), so CD4+ and CD8+ repertoires were not compared.

Out of unsorted whole blood came the blood RNA, and germline DNA was extracted as well. The researchers produced TCR beta cDNA from 400 to 650 ng total RNA with a constant-region primer. Three nested multiplex PCR rounds, a slightly modified ARM-PCR method, built the TCR beta libraries. TRBV1-TRBV30 forward and Cbeta reverse primers drove the first two roughly 10-cycle rounds. TCRdb processed the multiplex PCR reads anew with MiXCR; each CDR3 protein has one entry. The table includes approximately 330,000 distinct CDR3 sequences, 65% detected once. CDR3 size: 13 residues. Sequencing was carried out using peripheral blood. This receptor was obtained from a man aged 40-49 years with primary liver carcinoma and hepatitis B virus infection. The chain recombines TRBV12-3 or TRBV12-4 with TRBJ2-2, with 7 bases lining up with TRBD2. The CDR3 DNA follows: TGTGCCAGCAAACTAGCGAGCACCAGGGAGCTGTTTTTT. Translation gives CASKLASTRELFF.